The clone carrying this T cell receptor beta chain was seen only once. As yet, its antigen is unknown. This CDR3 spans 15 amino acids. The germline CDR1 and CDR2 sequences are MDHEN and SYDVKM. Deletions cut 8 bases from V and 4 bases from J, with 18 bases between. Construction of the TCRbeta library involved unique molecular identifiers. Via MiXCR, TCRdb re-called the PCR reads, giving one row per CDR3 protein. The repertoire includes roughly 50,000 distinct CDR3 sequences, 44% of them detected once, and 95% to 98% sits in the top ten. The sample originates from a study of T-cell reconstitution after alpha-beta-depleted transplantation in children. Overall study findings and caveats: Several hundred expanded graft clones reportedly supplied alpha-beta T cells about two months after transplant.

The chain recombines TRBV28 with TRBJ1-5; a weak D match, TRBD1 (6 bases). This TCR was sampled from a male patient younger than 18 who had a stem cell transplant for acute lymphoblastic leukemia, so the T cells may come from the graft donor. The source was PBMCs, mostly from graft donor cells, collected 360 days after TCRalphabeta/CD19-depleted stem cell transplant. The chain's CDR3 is CASLRQERSNQPQHF. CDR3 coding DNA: TGTGCCAGCCTTCGACAGGAAAGATCTAATCAGCCCCAGCATTTT.